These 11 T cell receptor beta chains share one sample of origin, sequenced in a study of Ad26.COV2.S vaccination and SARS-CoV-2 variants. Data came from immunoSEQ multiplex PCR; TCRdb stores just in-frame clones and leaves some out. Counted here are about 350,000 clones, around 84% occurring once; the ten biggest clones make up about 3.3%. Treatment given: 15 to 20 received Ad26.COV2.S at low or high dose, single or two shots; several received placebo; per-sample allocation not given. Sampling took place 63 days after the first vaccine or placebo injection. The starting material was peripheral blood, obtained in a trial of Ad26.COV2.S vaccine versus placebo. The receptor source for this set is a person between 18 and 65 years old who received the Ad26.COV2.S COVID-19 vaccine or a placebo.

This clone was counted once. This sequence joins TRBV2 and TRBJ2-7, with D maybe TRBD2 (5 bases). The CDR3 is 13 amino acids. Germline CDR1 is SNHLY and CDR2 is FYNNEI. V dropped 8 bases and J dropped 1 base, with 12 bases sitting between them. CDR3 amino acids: CASYGVASYEQYF. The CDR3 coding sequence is TGTGCCAGCTACGGGGTAGCGTCCTACGAGCAGTACTTC.

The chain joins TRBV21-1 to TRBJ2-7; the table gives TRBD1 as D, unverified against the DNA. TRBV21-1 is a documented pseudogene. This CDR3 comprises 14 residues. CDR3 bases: TGTGCCAGCAGCATCCGGGACAGGTCCTACGAGCAGTACTTC. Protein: CASSIRDRSYEQYF.

The CDR3 spells CASSKWTGGRYEQYF. CDR3 coding DNA: TGTGCCAGCAGCAAATGGACAGGGGGGAGGTACGAGCAGTACTTC. The V and J genes are TRBV9 and TRBJ2-7; 10 bases agree with TRBD1. In germline, CDR1 is SGDLS, CDR2 YYNGEE. With 4 bases clipped from V and 4 bases from J, the junction kept 8 bases outside the gene matches. The CDR3 is made up of 15 amino acids.

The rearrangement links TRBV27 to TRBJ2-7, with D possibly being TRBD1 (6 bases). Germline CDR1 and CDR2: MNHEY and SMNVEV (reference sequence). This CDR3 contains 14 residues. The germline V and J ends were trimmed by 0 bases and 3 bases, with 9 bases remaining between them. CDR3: CASSLSIRGYEQYF. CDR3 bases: TGTGCCAGCAGTTTATCGATCAGGGGCTACGAGCAGTACTTC.

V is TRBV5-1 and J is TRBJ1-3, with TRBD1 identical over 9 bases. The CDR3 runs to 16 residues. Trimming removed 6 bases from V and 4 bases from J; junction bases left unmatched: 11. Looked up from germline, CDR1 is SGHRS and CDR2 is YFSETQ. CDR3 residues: CASTTAGTGTGNTIYF. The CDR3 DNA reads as TGCGCCAGCACCACTGCCGGGACAGGGACCGGAAACACCATATATTTT.

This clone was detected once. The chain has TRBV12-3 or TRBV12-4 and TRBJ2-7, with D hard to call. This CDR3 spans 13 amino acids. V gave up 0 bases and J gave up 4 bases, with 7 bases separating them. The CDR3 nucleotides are TGTGCCAGCAGTTTAGCGTTGGGTTACGAGCAGTACTTC. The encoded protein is CASSLALGYEQYF.

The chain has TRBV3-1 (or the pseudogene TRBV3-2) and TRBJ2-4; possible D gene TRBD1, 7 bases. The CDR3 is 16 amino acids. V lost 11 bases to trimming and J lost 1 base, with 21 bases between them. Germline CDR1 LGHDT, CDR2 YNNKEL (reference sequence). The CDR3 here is CAQGGEERSAKNIQYF. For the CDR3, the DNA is TGTGCCCAGGGGGGCGAGGAACGGTCGGCCAAAAACATTCAGTACTTC.

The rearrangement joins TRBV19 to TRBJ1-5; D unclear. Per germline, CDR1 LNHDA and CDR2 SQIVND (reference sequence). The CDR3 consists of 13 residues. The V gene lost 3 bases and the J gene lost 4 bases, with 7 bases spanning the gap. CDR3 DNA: TGTGCCAGTAGTATGGTGGGGAATCAGCCCCAGCATTTT. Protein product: CASSMVGNQPQHF. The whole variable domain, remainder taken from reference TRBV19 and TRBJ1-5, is DGGITQSPKYLFRKEGQNVTLSCEQNLNHDAMYWYRQDPGQGLRLIYYSQIVNDFQKGDIAEGYSVSREKKESFPLTVTSAQKNPTAFYLCASSMVGNQPQHFGDGTRLSIL.

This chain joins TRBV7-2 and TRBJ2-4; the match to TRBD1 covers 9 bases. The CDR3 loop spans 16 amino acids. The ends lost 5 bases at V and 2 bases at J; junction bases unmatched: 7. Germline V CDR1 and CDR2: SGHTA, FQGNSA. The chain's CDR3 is CASSPGDRVTKNIQYF. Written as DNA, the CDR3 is TGTGCCAGCAGCCCAGGGGACAGGGTGACCAAAAACATTCAGTACTTC.

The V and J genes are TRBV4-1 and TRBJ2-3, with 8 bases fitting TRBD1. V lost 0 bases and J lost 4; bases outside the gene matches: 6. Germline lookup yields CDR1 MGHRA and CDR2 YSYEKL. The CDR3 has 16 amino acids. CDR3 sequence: CASSQEGQGRADTQYF. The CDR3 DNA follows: TGCGCCAGCAGCCAAGAAGGACAGGGAAGGGCAGATACGCAGTATTTT.

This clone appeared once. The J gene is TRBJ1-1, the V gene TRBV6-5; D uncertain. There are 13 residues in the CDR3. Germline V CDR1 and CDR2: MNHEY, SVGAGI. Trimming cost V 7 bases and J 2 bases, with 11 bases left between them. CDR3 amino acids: CASTWGPNTEAFF. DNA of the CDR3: TGTGCCAGCACCTGGGGTCCCAACACTGAAGCTTTCTTT.